Listed below are T cell receptor beta chains from one sample, sequenced in a study of human T cells and chemical hapten exposure. MiXCR, applied by TCRdb to the RACE reads, yields one record per CDR3 protein. Of about 40,000 distinct CDR3 sequences in the sample, 3.3% were seen once. The input for sequencing was whole blood, taken in connection with sensitization to the hapten diphenylcyclopropenone (DPC). The receptor source for this set is a man aged 35-49 years with alopecia areata. Some clones in this sample may be carry-over from other donors' samples. CDR3s include the opening cysteine and the closing phenylalanine or tryptophan. The D gene is left open where the match is weak. Some rows have no size entry. The others give once, few or many, or a class for an expanded clone.

J: TRBJ2-3; size: many; D: .; V: TRBV6-2/TRBV6-3; DNA: TGTGCCAGCAGCCTATCGGCGGACCCCACAGATACGCAGTATTTT; CDR3: CASSLSADPTDTQYF
J: TRBJ1-1; size: many; D: .; V: TRBV9; DNA: TGTGCCAGCAGCGTCGATACGCGGTCTGAAGCTTTCTTT; CDR3: CASSVDTRSEAFF
J: TRBJ2-4; size: many; D: .; V: TRBV12-3/TRBV12-4; DNA: TGTGCCAGCAGTTTGGGGTATGGGGGACTAGCCAAAAACATTCAGTACTTC; CDR3: CASSLGYGGLAKNIQYF
J: TRBJ2-3; size: many; D: TRBD2; V: TRBV7-9; DNA: TGTGCCAGCAGCTTGGGGGGGGGAGACACAGATACGCAGTATTTT; CDR3: CASSLGGGDTDTQYF
J: TRBJ2-5; size: .; D: TRBD2; V: TRBV20-1; DNA: TGCAGTGCGCCGGGACTAGTACAAGAGACCCAGTACTTC; CDR3: CSAPGLVQETQYF
J: TRBJ2-5; size: many; D: .; V: TRBV7-2; DNA: TGTGCCAGCAGCTTAAAATGGAACCAAGAGACCCAGTACTTC; CDR3: CASSLKWNQETQYF
J: TRBJ2-7; size: many; D: TRBD2; V: TRBV20-1; DNA: TGCAGTGCTAGAGACATGACTAGCGGGGGTTTATACGAGCAGTACTTC; CDR3: CSARDMTSGGLYEQYF
J: TRBJ2-1; size: many; D: TRBD2; V: TRBV6-2/TRBV6-3; DNA: TGTGCCAGCAGCCCCTCTAGCGGGGTCTACAATGAGCAGTTCTTC; CDR3: CASSPSSGVYNEQFF
J: TRBJ1-5; size: many; D: .; V: TRBV4-2; DNA: TGTGCCAGCAGCCATGTAGGTCAGCCCCAGCATTTT; CDR3: CASSHVGQPQHF
J: TRBJ2-3; size: many; D: TRBD2; V: TRBV12-3/TRBV12-4; DNA: TGTGCCAGCAGTTCCCGGGGCCTAGCGGGCACAGATACGCAGTATTTT; CDR3: CASSSRGLAGTDTQYF
J: TRBJ2-7; size: many; D: .; V: TRBV24-1; DNA: TGTGCCACCAGTGTTGGTTACGAGCAGTACTTC; CDR3: CATSVGYEQYF
J: TRBJ1-4; size: many; D: .; V: TRBV19; DNA: TGTGCCAGTAGTATACCCTCGGATGGGGAAAAACTGTTTTTT; CDR3: CASSIPSDGEKLFF
J: TRBJ2-3; size: many; D: .; V: TRBV12-3/TRBV12-4; DNA: TGTGCCAGCAGCCTAGGGCAGTTTAGCACAGATACGCAGTATTTT; CDR3: CASSLGQFSTDTQYF
J: TRBJ1-6; size: many; D: .; V: TRBV7-9; DNA: TGTGCCAGCAGCTTAGGAAGCGGACAACTTAATTCACCCCTCCACTTT; CDR3: CASSLGSGQLNSPLHF
J: TRBJ1-5; size: many; D: .; V: TRBV27; DNA: TGTGCCAGTCGGGACACTAGTAGCAATCAGCCCCAGCATTTT; CDR3: CASRDTSSNQPQHF
J: TRBJ2-6; size: many; D: .; V: TRBV12-3/TRBV12-4; DNA: TGTGCCAGCAGAAGGGCTGGGGCCAACGTCCTGACTTTC; CDR3: CASRRAGANVLTF
J: TRBJ2-3; size: many; D: TRBD1; V: TRBV5-4; DNA: TGTGCCAGCATGGGACAGAGCACAGATACGCAGTATTTT; CDR3: CASMGQSTDTQYF
J: TRBJ1-2; size: many; D: .; V: TRBV5-1; DNA: TGCGCCAGCAGCCAACAAGACAGGTTGGGCGGCTACACCTTC; CDR3: CASSQQDRLGGYTF
J: TRBJ2-3; size: many; D: TRBD2; V: TRBV27; DNA: TGTGCCAGCAGTCCAATGACTAGCGGGAGCCCCGATACGCAGTATTTT; CDR3: CASSPMTSGSPDTQYF
J: TRBJ2-7; size: many; D: TRBD2; V: TRBV4-2; DNA: TGTGCCAGCAGCCAAGGGGCACTAGCGCACGAGCAGTACTTC; CDR3: CASSQGALAHEQYF
J: TRBJ2-7; size: many; D: TRBD2; V: TRBV14; DNA: TGTGCCAGCAGCCCCTTGAGGGAGGGCCGAGGGAACGAGCAGTACTTC; CDR3: CASSPLREGRGNEQYF
J: TRBJ2-1; size: many; D: TRBD2; V: TRBV11-3; DNA: TGTGCCAGCAGCGCCCAGGGACTAGCGGGAGGGTTGGAGCATGAGCAGTTCTTC; CDR3: CASSAQGLAGGLEHEQFF
J: TRBJ2-4; size: many; D: .; V: TRBV5-6; DNA: TGTGCCAGCAGCTTGCGGGCCAGGGGACAAAACATTCAGTACTTC; CDR3: CASSLRARGQNIQYF
J: TRBJ2-7; size: .; D: TRBD1; V: TRBV6-5; DNA: TGTGCCACCTTGGACAGGAGCTCCTACGAGCAGTACTTC; CDR3: CATLDRSSYEQYF
J: TRBJ2-6; size: .; D: .; V: TRBV6-5; DNA: TGTGCCAGCAGGATGAACTCTGGGGCCAACGTCCTGACTTTC; CDR3: CASRMNSGANVLTF
J: TRBJ1-1; size: .; D: TRBD1; V: TRBV28; DNA: TGTGCCAGCAGTTTAGCCGGGACAGGGAAAGCTTTCTTT; CDR3: CASSLAGTGKAFF
J: TRBJ2-7; size: many; D: .; V: TRBV7-2; DNA: TGTGCCAGCAGCTTAGATCCCTCCTACGAGCAGTACTTC; CDR3: CASSLDPSYEQYF
J: TRBJ2-4; size: many; D: .; V: TRBV2; DNA: TGTGCCAGCAAGGACCTAAACATTCAGTACTTC; CDR3: CASKDLNIQYF
J: TRBJ2-1; size: many; D: .; V: TRBV29-1; DNA: TGCAGCGTTTGGGACAATGAGCAGTTCTTC; CDR3: CSVWDNEQFF
J: TRBJ1-3; size: many; D: .; V: TRBV19; DNA: TGTGCCAGTACTCATCCGGGACAATCGCGAAGTGCCATATATTTT; CDR3: CASTHPGQSRSAIYF
J: TRBJ2-5; size: many; D: TRBD2; V: TRBV27; DNA: TGTGCCAGCAGTTTATCTAGCGGGAGACAGGAGACCCAGTACTTC; CDR3: CASSLSSGRQETQYF
J: TRBJ2-7; size: .; D: .; V: TRBV5-1; DNA: TGCGCCAGCGGCTTGGACAGCTACGAGCAGTACTTC; CDR3: CASGLDSYEQYF
J: TRBJ2-7; size: many; D: .; V: TRBV25-1; DNA: TGTGCCAGCGGAAGGGCGTCACTCTCCTACGAGCAGTACTTC; CDR3: CASGRASLSYEQYF
J: TRBJ2-1; size: many; D: .; V: TRBV20-1; DNA: TGCAGTGCGAGCGGTATAACTGGAGAGCAGTTCTTC; CDR3: CSASGITGEQFF
J: TRBJ2-7; size: many; D: TRBD2; V: TRBV24-1; DNA: TGTGCCACCAGTTCTGCGGGTAGCGGGAGGGACGAGCAGTACTTC; CDR3: CATSSAGSGRDEQYF
J: TRBJ2-7; size: many; D: TRBD2; V: TRBV13; DNA: TGTGCCAGCAGCTTAGGCGGCGGGAGGGCCTACGAGCAGTACTTC; CDR3: CASSLGGGRAYEQYF
J: TRBJ1-6; size: .; D: .; V: TRBV6-1; DNA: TGTGCCAGCAGTGAAGCCAGGCGTTCCCTCCACTTT; CDR3: CASSEARRSLHF
J: TRBJ1-6; size: many; D: TRBD1; V: TRBV5-1; DNA: TGCGCCAGCAGCCGCGGCGGGGCGGACAGGGTCGGATCACCCCTCCACTTT; CDR3: CASSRGGADRVGSPLHF
J: TRBJ1-4; size: many; D: .; V: TRBV20-1; DNA: TGCAGTGCTCCGGGACCTAATGAAAAACTGTTTTTT; CDR3: CSAPGPNEKLFF
J: TRBJ2-3; size: many; D: .; V: TRBV14; DNA: TGTGCCAGCAGCCAAGAGTTGGGAGGCCGCACAGATACGCAGTATTTT; CDR3: CASSQELGGRTDTQYF
J: TRBJ1-4; size: .; D: .; V: TRBV3-1; DNA: TGTGCCAGCAGCCAAGATATAGGGCGAGGACTGTTTTTT; CDR3: CASSQDIGRGLFF
J: TRBJ2-7; size: many; D: TRBD1; V: TRBV20-1; DNA: TGCAGTGCTAGGGTTCCCGGGACAGGGACCTACGAGCAGTACTTC; CDR3: CSARVPGTGTYEQYF
J: TRBJ2-2; size: many; D: .; V: TRBV9; DNA: TGTGCCAGCAGTACCCCGGGTCCCGCGAACACCGGGGAGCTGTTTTTT; CDR3: CASSTPGPANTGELFF